This TCR beta chain was documented in a study of shared clonotypes between healthy human individuals. Regarding the study as a whole: Clonotype sharing across donors was expected to vary with sequencing depth. The authors sampled blood alone, and tissue repertoires likely differ.

Clones were read by immunoSEQ multiplex PCR, and TCRdb kept only the in-frame ones, dropping some. The table shows about 650,000 clones, with roughly 96% occurring only once. Naive CD8 populations comprised CD45RO-negative cells positively selected for CCR7, excluding terminally differentiated effector memory CD45RA+ cells. On this clone: Its antigen is as yet unknown.

The V gene lost 8 bases and the J gene lost 4 bases, with 14 bases spanning the gap. The V gene's germline CDR1 is MDHEN and CDR2 SYDVKM. The length of the CDR3 is 13 residues. Sequenced material: naive CD8+ T cells sorted from blood. The TCR sequence derives from a woman aged 25 to 39 in good health. This rearrangement joins TRBV28 to TRBJ1-1; D possibly corresponds to TRBD1 (6 bases). CDR3 DNA sequence: TGTGCCAGCGGATTGCGGGACACCACTGAAGCTTTCTTT. It is translated as CASGLRDTTEAFF.